The 14 T cell receptor beta chains below were found in one sample sequenced in a study of T cell changes during pregnancy in multiple sclerosis. Libraries were prepared by immunoSEQ multiplex PCR; TCRdb keeps only in-frame clonotypes and omits some of them. The profile shows around 80,000 clones, approximately 93% of them singletons. The sample here was peripheral blood, taken in the second trimester of pregnancy. Every receptor here comes from a female donor in good health, enrolled as a control in a pregnancy study.

The CDR3 nucleotides read TGTGCCAGCCGACGAGCGGGAGGGAACTCCTACGAGCAGTACTTC. Translated: CASRRAGGNSYEQYF. The chain couples TRBV19 to TRBJ2-7; 10 positions agree with TRBD2. CDR1 is LNHDA, CDR2 SQIVND, per germline (reference sequence). The CDR3 runs to 15 residues. V shed 9 bases and J 0 bases; nucleotides not matched to a gene: 8.

The chain joins TRBV5-4 to TRBJ2-7, with a tentative D call TRBD2 (6 bases). CDR3 length equals 14 residues. The germline V and J ends were trimmed by 4 bases and 5 bases, with 16 bases remaining between them. Looked up from germline, CDR1 is SGHNT and CDR2 is YYREEE (reference sequence). The CDR3 DNA reads as TGTGCCAGCAGCCCGGGACTCGAATACCACGAGCAGTACTTC. As protein: CASSPGLEYHEQYF.

V is TRBV6-1 and J is TRBJ2-1; TRBD2 is a possible D gene (6 bases). This CDR3 comprises 17 residues. Germline CDR1 reads MNHNS; CDR2 reads SASEGT. V was clipped by 4 bases and J by 0 bases, with 16 bases between them. As DNA, the CDR3 is TGTGCCAGCAGTGGGGGCGGGACTCTGAGCTCCTACAATGAGCAGTTCTTC. Its translation is CASSGGGTLSSYNEQFF.

The V call is TRBV29-1, the J call TRBJ2-1; D is possibly TRBD2 (5 bases). V was pared by 3 bases and J by 11 bases, with 11 bases between. Germline loops: CDR1 SQVTM, CDR2 ANQGSEA. The CDR3 loop spans 11 amino acids. The CDR3 region is CSVEGDLKQFF. CDR3 nucleotide sequence: TGCAGCGTTGAGGGAGACCTAAAGCAGTTCTTC.

The rearrangement joins TRBV27 to TRBJ1-6; D might be TRBD1 (6 bases). The ends were cut back, 6 bases at V and 2 bases at J, with 8 bases in the middle. The germline CDR1 and CDR2 sequences are MNHEY and SMNVEV (reference sequence). The CDR3 contains 14 residues. The CDR3 DNA sequence: TGTGCCAGCAGGTGGACAGCCTATAATTCACCCCTCCACTTT. Its translation: CASRWTAYNSPLHF.

This chain connects TRBV4-2 to TRBJ2-7; 7 nucleotides agree with TRBD1. CDR1 is LGHNA, CDR2 YNFKEQ, per germline. The V and J ends lost 3 bases and 1 base, in that order; junction bases with no gene match: 6. The CDR3 totals 15 residues. Written as DNA, the CDR3 is TGTGCCAGCAGCCAGAGACAGGGATCATCCTACGAGCAGTACTTC. Protein sequence: CASSQRQGSSYEQYF.

The chain uses TRBV13 and TRBJ2-2, with 7 bases matching TRBD2. Germline V lookup: CDR1 PRHDT, CDR2 FYEKMQ (reference sequence). This CDR3 is built from 16 residues. V lost 5 bases and J lost 5; bases outside the gene matches: 11. The CDR3 coding sequence is TGTGCCAGCAGCCTCCAGTCGGGACTAACGACCGGGGAGCTGTTTTTT. Protein product: CASSLQSGLTTGELFF.

V usage is TRBV5-1 and J usage is TRBJ2-1; TRBD2 matches at 8 bases. Unmatched junction bases numbered 9, after V lost 4 bases and J lost 6 bases. This CDR3 spans 15 amino acids. CDR1 is SGHRS and CDR2 is YFSETQ in the germline V gene. This chain's CDR3 is CASSQGVAGPNEQFF. The DNA of the CDR3 is TGCGCCAGCAGCCAAGGGGTAGCGGGGCCCAATGAGCAGTTCTTC.

The CDR3 sequence: CASSQEYGGASNTGELFF. As DNA, the CDR3 is TGCGCCAGCAGCCAAGAGTATGGCGGGGCCTCGAACACCGGGGAGCTGTTTTTT. The J gene is TRBJ2-2, the V gene TRBV4-1, with D tentatively TRBD2 (6 bases). The V end lost 0 bases, the J end lost 0 bases, and 14 bases lay between the germline ends. The CDR3 has 18 residues. Germline values: CDR1 MGHRA, CDR2 YSYEKL.

The chain joins TRBV18 to TRBJ2-1, with D tentatively TRBD1 (6 bases). The CDR3 runs 17 residues. V lost 1 base and J lost 5, with 18 bases in between. Germline CDR1 is KGHSH and CDR2 is LQKENI. The CDR3 loop reads CASSPLGDTTGNNEQFF. CDR3 bases: TGTGCCAGCTCACCACTTGGGGACACGACGGGGAACAATGAGCAGTTCTTC.

The chain uses TRBV2 and TRBJ1-1, with D maybe TRBD1 (5 bases). The V gene lost 7 bases and the J gene lost 1 base, with 10 bases spanning the gap. The CDR3 consists of 13 residues. Germline loops: CDR1 SNHLY, CDR2 FYNNEI. CDR3 in amino acids: CASNAQANTEAFF. The CDR3 DNA reads as TGTGCCAGCAATGCACAGGCGAACACTGAAGCTTTCTTT.

V is TRBV5-5 and J is TRBJ2-7, with D maybe TRBD2 (6 bases). This CDR3 contains 14 residues. The germline V gene encodes CDR1 SGHKS and CDR2 YYEKEE (reference sequence). V lost 0 bases and J lost 6, with 13 bases in between. The CDR3 loop reads CASSLVRDGREQYF. For the CDR3, the DNA is TGTGCCAGCAGCTTGGTGCGGGACGGCCGCGAGCAGTACTTC.

The V gene is TRBV27, the J gene TRBJ2-7; TRBD2 matches at 8 bases. This CDR3 has 15 residues. The V gene end was trimmed by 5 bases and the J gene end by 2 bases; junction bases not matched to a gene: 8. Germline V CDR1 and CDR2: MNHEY, SMNVEV (reference sequence). The CDR3 DNA follows: TGTGCCAGCAGTCCCCGGGGTAGCGGGACCTACGAGCAGTACTTC. Amino acids: CASSPRGSGTYEQYF.

The V and J genes are TRBV9 and TRBJ1-1; D not resolved. The CDR3 totals 14 residues. The V end lost 0 bases, the J end lost 0 bases, and 6 bases lay between the germline ends. Per the germline V gene, CDR1 is SGDLS and CDR2 is YYNGEE. CDR3 DNA sequence: TGTGCCAGCAGCGTAGCGGGGATGAACACTGAAGCTTTCTTT. Its protein is CASSVAGMNTEAFF.